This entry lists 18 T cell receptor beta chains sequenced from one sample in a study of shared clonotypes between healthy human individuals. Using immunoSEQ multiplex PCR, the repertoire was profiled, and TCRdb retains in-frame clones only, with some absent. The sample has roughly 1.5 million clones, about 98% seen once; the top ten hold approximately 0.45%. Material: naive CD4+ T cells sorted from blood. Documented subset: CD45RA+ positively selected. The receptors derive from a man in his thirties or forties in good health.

CDR3 amino acids: CASSRRGTTGAFF. The CDR3 DNA follows: TGTGCCAGCAGCCGCCGGGGGACGACGGGAGCTTTCTTT. The J gene is TRBJ1-1, the V gene TRBV5-8; possible D gene TRBD1, 5 bases. Germline V gives CDR1 SGHTS, CDR2 YDEGEE. The CDR3 spans 13 residues. The V gene lost 4 bases and the J gene lost 10 bases, with 17 bases spanning the gap.

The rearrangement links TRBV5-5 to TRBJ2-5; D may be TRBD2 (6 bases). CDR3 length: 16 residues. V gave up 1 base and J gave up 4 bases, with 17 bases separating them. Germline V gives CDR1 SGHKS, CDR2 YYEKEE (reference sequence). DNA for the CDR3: TGTGCCAGCAGCTTGACAGAGGGTAGCGGAGGAGAGACCCAGTACTTC. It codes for CASSLTEGSGGETQYF.

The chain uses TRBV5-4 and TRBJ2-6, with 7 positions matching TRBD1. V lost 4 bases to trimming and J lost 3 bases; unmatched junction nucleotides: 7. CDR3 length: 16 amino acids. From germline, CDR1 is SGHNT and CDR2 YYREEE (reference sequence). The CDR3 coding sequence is TGTGCCAGCAGCCTTAACAGGGGTGATGGGGCCAACGTCCTGACTTTC. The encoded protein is CASSLNRGDGANVLTF.

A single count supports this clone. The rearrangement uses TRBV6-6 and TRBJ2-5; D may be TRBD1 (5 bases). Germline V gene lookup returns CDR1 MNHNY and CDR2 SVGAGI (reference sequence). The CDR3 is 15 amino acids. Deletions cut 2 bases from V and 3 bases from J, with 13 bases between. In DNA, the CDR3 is TGTGCCAGCAGTTACCCCCCTGGGGCCAAAGAGACCCAGTACTTC. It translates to CASSYPPGAKETQYF.

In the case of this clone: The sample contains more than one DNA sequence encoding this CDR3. The CDR3 spells CASSPGAPNTEAFF. In DNA form, the CDR3 reads TGCGCCAGCAGCCCAGGGGCCCCGAACACTGAAGCTTTCTTT. This sequence joins TRBV5-1 and TRBJ1-1, with D possibly matching TRBD1 (6 bases). The CDR3 is 14 residues long. Trimming took off 4 bases at V and 1 base at J, with 11 bases between the two ends. In germline, CDR1 is SGHRS, CDR2 YFSETQ.

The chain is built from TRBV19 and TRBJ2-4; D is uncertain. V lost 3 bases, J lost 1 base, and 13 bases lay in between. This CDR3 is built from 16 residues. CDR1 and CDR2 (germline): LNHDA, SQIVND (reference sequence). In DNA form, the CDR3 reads TGTGCCAGTAGTATGAAAGGCAGTGTGGCCAAAAACATTCAGTACTTC. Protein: CASSMKGSVAKNIQYF.

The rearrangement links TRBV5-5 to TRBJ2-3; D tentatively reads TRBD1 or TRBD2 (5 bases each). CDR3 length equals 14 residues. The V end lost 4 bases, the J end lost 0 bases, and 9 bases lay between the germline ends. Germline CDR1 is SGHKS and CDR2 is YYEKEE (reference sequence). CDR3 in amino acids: CASSPGDSTDTQYF. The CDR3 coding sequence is TGTGCCAGCAGCCCCGGGGACAGCACAGATACGCAGTATTTT.

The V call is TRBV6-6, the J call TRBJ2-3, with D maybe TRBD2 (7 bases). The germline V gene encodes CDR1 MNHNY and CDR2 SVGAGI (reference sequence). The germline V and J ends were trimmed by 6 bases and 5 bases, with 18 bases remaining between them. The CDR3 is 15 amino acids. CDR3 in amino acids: CASSLLGGLGDTQYF. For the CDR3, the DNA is TGTGCCAGCAGCCTACTCGGGGGGCTTGGAGATACGCAGTATTTT.

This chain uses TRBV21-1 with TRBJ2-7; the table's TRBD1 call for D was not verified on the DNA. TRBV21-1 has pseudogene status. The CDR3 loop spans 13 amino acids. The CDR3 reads CASTFRDNYEQYF. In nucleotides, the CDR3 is TGTGCCAGCACTTTTCGGGACAACTACGAGCAGTACTTC.

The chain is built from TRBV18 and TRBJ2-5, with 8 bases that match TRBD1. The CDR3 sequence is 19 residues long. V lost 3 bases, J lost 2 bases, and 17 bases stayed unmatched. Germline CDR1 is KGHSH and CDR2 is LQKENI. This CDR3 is CASSPVDRGTPFPQETQYF. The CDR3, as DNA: TGTGCCAGCTCACCTGTAGACAGGGGAACCCCTTTTCCTCAAGAGACCCAGTACTTC.

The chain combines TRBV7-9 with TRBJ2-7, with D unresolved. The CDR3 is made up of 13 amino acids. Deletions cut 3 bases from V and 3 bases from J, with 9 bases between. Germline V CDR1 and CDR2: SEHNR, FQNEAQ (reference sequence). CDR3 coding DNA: TGTGCCAGCAGCTTTGGTCCCCTCTACGAGCAGTACTTC. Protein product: CASSFGPLYEQYF.

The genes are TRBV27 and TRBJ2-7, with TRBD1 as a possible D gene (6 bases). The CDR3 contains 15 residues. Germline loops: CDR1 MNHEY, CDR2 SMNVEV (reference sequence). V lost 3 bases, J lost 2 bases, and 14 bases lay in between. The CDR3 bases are TGTGCCAGCAGTTTCCAGGGGAAAAGCCCCTACGAGCAGTACTTC. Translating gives CASSFQGKSPYEQYF.

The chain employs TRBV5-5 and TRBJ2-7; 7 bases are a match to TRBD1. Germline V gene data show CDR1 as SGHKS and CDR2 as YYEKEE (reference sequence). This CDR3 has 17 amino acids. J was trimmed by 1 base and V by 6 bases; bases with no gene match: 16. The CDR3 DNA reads TGTGCCAGCACTCCTTTAGTCGGGGACAGCCTATCCTACGAGCAGTACTTC. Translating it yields CASTPLVGDSLSYEQYF.

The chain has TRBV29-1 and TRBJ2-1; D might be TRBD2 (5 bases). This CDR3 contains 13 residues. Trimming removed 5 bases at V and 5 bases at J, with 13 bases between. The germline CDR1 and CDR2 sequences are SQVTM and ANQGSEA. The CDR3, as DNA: TGCAGCGTTTTTACCGGGGTGAACAATGAGCAGTTCTTC. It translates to CSVFTGVNNEQFF.

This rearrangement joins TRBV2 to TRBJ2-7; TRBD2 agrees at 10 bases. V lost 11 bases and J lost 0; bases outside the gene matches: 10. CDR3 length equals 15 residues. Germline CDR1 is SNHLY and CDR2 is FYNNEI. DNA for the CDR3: TGTGCCGGCGGACTAGCGGCGCAAAGCTCCTACGAGCAGTACTTC. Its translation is CAGGLAAQSSYEQYF.

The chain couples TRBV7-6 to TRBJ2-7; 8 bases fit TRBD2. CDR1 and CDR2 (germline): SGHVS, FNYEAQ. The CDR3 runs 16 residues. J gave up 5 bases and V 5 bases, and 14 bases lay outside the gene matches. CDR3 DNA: TGTGCCAGCAGCAACCCCACGGCGGGAGGAGTCCACGAGCAGTACTTC. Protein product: CASSNPTAGGVHEQYF.

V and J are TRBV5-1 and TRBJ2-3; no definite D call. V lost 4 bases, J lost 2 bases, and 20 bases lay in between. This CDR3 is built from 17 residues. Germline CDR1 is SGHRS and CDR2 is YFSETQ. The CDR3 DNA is TGCGCCAGCAGCGTTTACTTTATTAGCCGGGTCACAGATACGCAGTATTTT. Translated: CASSVYFISRVTDTQYF.

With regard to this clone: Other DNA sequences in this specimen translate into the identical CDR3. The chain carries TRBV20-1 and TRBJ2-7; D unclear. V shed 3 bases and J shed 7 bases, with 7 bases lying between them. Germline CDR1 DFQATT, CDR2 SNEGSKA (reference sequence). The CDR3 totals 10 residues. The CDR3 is CSASIREQYF. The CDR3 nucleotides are TGCAGTGCTAGTATCAGGGAGCAGTACTTC.